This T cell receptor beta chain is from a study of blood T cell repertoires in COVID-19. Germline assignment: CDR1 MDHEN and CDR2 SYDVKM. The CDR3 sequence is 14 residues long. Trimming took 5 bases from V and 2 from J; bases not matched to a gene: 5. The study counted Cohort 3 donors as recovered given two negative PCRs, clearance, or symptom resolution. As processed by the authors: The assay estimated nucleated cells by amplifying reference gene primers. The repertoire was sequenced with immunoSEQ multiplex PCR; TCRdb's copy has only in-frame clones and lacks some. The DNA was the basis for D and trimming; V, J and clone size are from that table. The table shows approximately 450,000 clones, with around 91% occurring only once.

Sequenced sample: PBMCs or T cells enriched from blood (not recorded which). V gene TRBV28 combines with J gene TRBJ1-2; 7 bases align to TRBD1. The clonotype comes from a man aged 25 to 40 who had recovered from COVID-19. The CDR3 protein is CASSVGQKNYGYTF. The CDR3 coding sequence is TGTGCCAGCAGTGTGGGACAGAAGAACTATGGCTACACCTTC.